Below, 17 T cell receptor beta chains from the same sample are listed, as sequenced in a study of CD8 T cells in Susac syndrome. Random hexamers were used to reverse transcribe an amount of about 0.45 to 1 ug RNA. TCRdb re-called the immunoSEQ multiplex PCR reads with MiXCR, one entry per CDR3 protein. The table records roughly 200,000 distinct CDR3 sequences, approximately 95% of them present only once. Specimen: CD8+ T cells from PBMCs. These receptor sequences come from a human donor with multiple sclerosis.

This chain connects TRBV29-1 to TRBJ1-4; TRBD1 matches 7 bases. CDR3 length equals 15 residues. The ends lost 0 bases at V and 3 bases at J; junction bases unmatched: 4. Looked up from germline, CDR1 is SQVTM and CDR2 is ANQGSEA. In DNA, the CDR3 is TGCAGCGTTGAAGACACCGGGACAGCTAATGAAAAACTGTTTTTT. This gives the protein CSVEDTGTANEKLFF.

This clonotype has just one count. The gene calls are TRBV5-1 and TRBJ1-1; 8 nucleotides align to TRBD1. V lost 5 bases to trimming and J lost 4 bases; unmatched junction nucleotides: 10. Germline-derived CDR1 and CDR2 are SGHRS and YFSETQ. The CDR3 is made up of 15 amino acids. Here the CDR3 DNA reads TGCGCCAGCAGGATTCTCAGGGGGCCGGCCACTGAAGCTTTCTTT. Protein product: CASRILRGPATEAFF.

This chain uses TRBV5-1 with TRBJ2-7; 9 positions match TRBD1. V was pared by 0 bases and J by 6 bases, with 7 bases of the junction left unmatched. Germline assignment: CDR1 SGHRS and CDR2 YFSETQ. This CDR3 comprises 15 residues. The CDR3 protein is CASSLEDRGKAEQYF. For the CDR3, the DNA is TGCGCCAGCAGCTTGGAAGACAGGGGGAAGGCCGAGCAGTACTTC.

V gene TRBV12-3 or TRBV12-4 combines with J gene TRBJ2-7; TRBD2 is a possible D gene (5 bases). V was clipped by 5 bases and J by 4 bases, with 15 bases between them. This CDR3 contains 14 residues. The CDR3 spells CASSPERELYEQYF. CDR3 DNA: TGTGCCAGCAGTCCAGAGAGGGAATTATACGAGCAGTACTTC.

The table lists this clonotype with a few counts. The V gene is TRBV12-3 or TRBV12-4, the J gene TRBJ2-1; 11 positions agree with TRBD2. The CDR3 contains 16 residues. J gave up 4 bases and V 5 bases, and 7 bases lay outside the gene matches. The CDR3 sequence: CASSPPGLAAYNEQFF. CDR3 DNA: TGTGCCAGCAGTCCACCGGGACTAGCGGCTTACAATGAGCAGTTCTTC.

The chain is built from TRBV28 and TRBJ2-7, with 8 positions matching TRBD1. The junction had 8 bases not matched to a gene; V was cut back by 3 bases and J by 1 base. CDR1 MDHEN and CDR2 SYDVKM come from the germline V gene. This CDR3 spans 16 amino acids. The CDR3 nucleotides read TGTGCCAGCAGTTTGTCGGGACAGGCGGCTTCCTACGAGCAGTACTTC. Protein: CASSLSGQAASYEQYF.

This chain links TRBV6-1 with TRBJ1-5, with D perhaps TRBD1 (6 bases). The CDR3 has 16 amino acids. With 6 bases removed from V and 7 bases from J, the gap between germline ends came to 22 bases. Per the germline V gene, CDR1 is MNHNS and CDR2 is SASEGT. This CDR3 is CASRPHPWGAEQPQHF. CDR3 sequence (DNA): TGTGCCAGCAGACCCCATCCTTGGGGGGCAGAGCAGCCCCAGCATTTT.

The V call is TRBV7-9, the J call TRBJ2-5, with no clear D. The CDR3 loop spans 14 amino acids. Trimming pared 2 bases from V and 2 bases from J, leaving 9 bases between. Germline CDR1 SEHNR, CDR2 FQNEAQ (reference sequence). CDR3 sequence reads: CASSLSQNQETQYF. In nucleotides, the CDR3 is TGTGCCAGCAGCTTAAGTCAGAATCAAGAGACCCAGTACTTC.

This rearrangement joins TRBV29-1 to TRBJ2-3, with TRBD2 matching 8 bases. The CDR3 has 17 amino acids. The germline V gene encodes CDR1 SQVTM and CDR2 ANQGSEA. Trimming removed 4 bases from V and 0 bases from J; junction bases left unmatched: 12. The CDR3 is CSVVGMTSAPSTDTQYF. The CDR3 nucleotides are TGCAGCGTTGTAGGAATGACTAGCGCGCCAAGCACAGATACGCAGTATTTT.

The chain has TRBV11-2 and TRBJ2-4; no clear D gene. The CDR3 length is 12 residues. CDR1 and CDR2 from the germline V gene are SGHAT and FQNNGV. With 5 bases removed from V and 7 bases from J, the gap between germline ends came to 9 bases. The CDR3 spells CASSTFPNIQYF. DNA for the CDR3: TGTGCCAGCAGCACCTTTCCCAACATTCAGTACTTC.

This chain connects TRBV29-1 to TRBJ2-7; TRBD1 matches at 8 bases. Germline CDR1 SQVTM, CDR2 ANQGSEA. V shed 6 bases and J 2 bases; nucleotides not matched to a gene: 9. This CDR3 spans 14 amino acids. CDR3 residues: CSVGIRTGTYEQYF. CDR3 nucleotides: TGCAGCGTAGGCATACGGACAGGGACCTACGAGCAGTACTTC.

The chain has TRBV29-1 and TRBJ1-2, with D maybe TRBD1 (6 bases). The CDR3 runs 13 residues. The germline V gene encodes CDR1 SQVTM and CDR2 ANQGSEA. Trimming pared 6 bases from V and 8 bases from J, leaving 19 bases between. The CDR3 DNA sequence: TGCAGCGTCCAAGGGGGGTACCCGAGCGGCTACACCTTC. It codes for CSVQGGYPSGYTF.

The chain is built from TRBV20-1 and TRBJ2-7, with a weak D call TRBD2 (6 bases). With 6 bases removed from V and 7 bases from J, the gap between germline ends came to 10 bases. Germline values: CDR1 DFQATT, CDR2 SNEGSKA (reference sequence). The CDR3 consists of 10 residues. CDR3 DNA: TGCAGTGCCGGGACTTTTGAGCAGTACTTC. This encodes CSAGTFEQYF.

The chain combines TRBV9 with TRBJ1-1; perhaps TRBD1 as D (5 bases). With 4 bases removed from V and 5 bases from J, the gap between germline ends came to 12 bases. Looked up from germline, CDR1 is SGDLS and CDR2 is YYNGEE. This CDR3 region has 13 residues. CDR3 nucleotides: TGTGCCAGCAGCCCAGCAGGGCGAACTGAAGCTTTCTTT. Encoded protein: CASSPAGRTEAFF.

The rearrangement links TRBV20-1 to TRBJ2-5; D uncertain. V lost 0 bases and J 5 bases, leaving 4 bases between the germline ends. Germline V gene data show CDR1 as DFQATT and CDR2 as SNEGSKA (reference sequence). The CDR3 length is 11 residues. CDR3 DNA: TGCAGTGCTAGAGATCGTGAGACCCAGTACTTC. It translates to CSARDRETQYF.

The chain combines TRBV11-2 with TRBJ1-3; D remains unclear. V was clipped by 5 bases and J by 0 bases, with 11 bases between them. The germline V gene has CDR1 SGHAT and CDR2 FQNNGV. This CDR3 region has 15 residues. The CDR3 is CASSPRAYSGNTIYF. The CDR3 DNA sequence: TGTGCCAGCAGCCCGAGGGCATACTCTGGAAACACCATATATTTT.

The CDR3 DNA follows: TGTGCCAGCAGCCCCCGACCCTCTCGTATCACTGAAGCTTTCTTT. This sequence encodes CASSPRPSRITEAFF. This sequence joins TRBV9 and TRBJ1-1; D remains ambiguous. Germline V gene sequence: CDR1 SGDLS, CDR2 YYNGEE. Trimming took off 4 bases at V and 4 bases at J, with 17 bases between the two ends. This CDR3 contains 15 residues. The whole variable domain, filled in from reference TRBV9 and TRBJ1-1, reads DSGVTQTPKHLITATGQRVTLRCSPRSGDLSVYWYQQSLDQGLQFLIQYYNGEERAKGNILERFSAQQFPDLHSELNLSSLELGDSALYFCASSPRPSRITEAFFGQGTRLTVV.